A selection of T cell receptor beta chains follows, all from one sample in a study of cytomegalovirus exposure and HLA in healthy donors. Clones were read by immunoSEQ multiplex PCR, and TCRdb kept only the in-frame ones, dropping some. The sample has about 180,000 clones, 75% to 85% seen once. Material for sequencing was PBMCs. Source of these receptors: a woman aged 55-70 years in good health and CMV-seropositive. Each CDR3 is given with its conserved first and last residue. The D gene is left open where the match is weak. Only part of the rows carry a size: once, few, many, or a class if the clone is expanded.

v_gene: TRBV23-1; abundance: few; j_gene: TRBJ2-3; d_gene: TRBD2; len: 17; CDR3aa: CASSQSPGLAGTITQYF; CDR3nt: TGCGCCAGCAGTCAATCCCCCGGACTAGCGGGAACCATTACGCAGTATTTT
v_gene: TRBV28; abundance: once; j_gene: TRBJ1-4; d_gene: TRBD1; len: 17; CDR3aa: CASSFLGQGRSNEKLFF; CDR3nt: TGTGCCAGCAGCTTCTTAGGACAGGGGAGATCTAATGAAAAACTGTTTTTT
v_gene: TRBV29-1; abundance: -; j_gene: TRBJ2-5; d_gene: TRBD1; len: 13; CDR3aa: CSGGTGGSETQYF; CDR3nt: TGCAGCGGGGGGACAGGGGGCTCAGAGACCCAGTACTTC
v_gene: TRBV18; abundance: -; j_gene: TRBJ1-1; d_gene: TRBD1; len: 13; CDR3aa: CASSPRTGTEAFF; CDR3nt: TGTGCCAGCTCACCTCGGACAGGGACTGAAGCTTTCTTT
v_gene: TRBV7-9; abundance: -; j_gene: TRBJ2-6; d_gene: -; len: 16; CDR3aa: CASSSTGFSGANVLTF; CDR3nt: TGTGCCAGCAGCTCGACGGGGTTCTCTGGGGCCAACGTCCTGACTTTC
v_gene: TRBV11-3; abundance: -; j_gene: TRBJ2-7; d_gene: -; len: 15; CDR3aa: CASSPRGRTDGEQYF; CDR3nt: TGTGCCAGCTCCCCACGGGGGAGGACCGATGGCGAGCAGTACTTC
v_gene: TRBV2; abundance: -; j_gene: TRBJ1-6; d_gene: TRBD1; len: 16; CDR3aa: CASSEGQGDNNSPLHF; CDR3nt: TGTGCCAGCAGTGAGGGACAGGGGGATAATAATTCACCCCTCCACTTT
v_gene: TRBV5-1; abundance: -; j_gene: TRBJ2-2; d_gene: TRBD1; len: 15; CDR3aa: CASSLGTGFAGELFF; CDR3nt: TGCGCCAGCAGCTTGGGGACAGGGTTCGCCGGGGAGCTGTTTTTT
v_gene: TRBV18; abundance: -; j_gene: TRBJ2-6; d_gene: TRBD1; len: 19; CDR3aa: CASSPTAPGGSSGANVLTF; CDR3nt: TGTGCCAGCTCACCAACGGCGCCAGGGGGATCCTCTGGGGCCAACGTCCTGACTTTC
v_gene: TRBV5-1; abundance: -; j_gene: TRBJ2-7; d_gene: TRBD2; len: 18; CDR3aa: CASSLEALYSGGVLEQYF; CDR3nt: TGCGCCAGCAGCTTGGAGGCTCTCTATAGCGGGGGTGTGCTCGAGCAGTACTTC
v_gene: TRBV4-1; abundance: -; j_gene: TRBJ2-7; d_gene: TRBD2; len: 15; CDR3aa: CASSQGLAGASEQYF; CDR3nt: TGCGCCAGCAGCCAAGGTCTAGCGGGAGCTAGCGAGCAGTACTTC
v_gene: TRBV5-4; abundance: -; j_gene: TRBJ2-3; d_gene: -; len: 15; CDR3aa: CASSRGTPRTDTQYF; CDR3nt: TGTGCCAGCAGCCGCGGGACTCCTCGCACAGATACGCAGTATTTT
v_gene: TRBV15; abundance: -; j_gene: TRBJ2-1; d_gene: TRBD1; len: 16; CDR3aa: CATSRGGSGGRNEQFF; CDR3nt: TGTGCCACCAGCAGAGGTGGGTCAGGGGGACGCAATGAGCAGTTCTTC
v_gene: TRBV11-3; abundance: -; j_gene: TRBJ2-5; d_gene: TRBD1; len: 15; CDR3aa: CASSPGTDHEETQYF; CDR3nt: TGTGCCAGCAGCCCCGGGACAGACCATGAAGAGACCCAGTACTTC
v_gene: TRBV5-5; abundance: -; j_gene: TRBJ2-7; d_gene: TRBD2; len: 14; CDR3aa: CASSFSSGSPEQYF; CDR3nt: TGTGCCAGCAGCTTTTCTAGCGGGAGTCCCGAGCAGTACTTC
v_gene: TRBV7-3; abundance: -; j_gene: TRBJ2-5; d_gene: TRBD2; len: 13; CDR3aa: CASSRSGEETQYF; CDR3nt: TGTGCCAGCAGCCGTAGCGGGGAGGAGACCCAGTACTTC